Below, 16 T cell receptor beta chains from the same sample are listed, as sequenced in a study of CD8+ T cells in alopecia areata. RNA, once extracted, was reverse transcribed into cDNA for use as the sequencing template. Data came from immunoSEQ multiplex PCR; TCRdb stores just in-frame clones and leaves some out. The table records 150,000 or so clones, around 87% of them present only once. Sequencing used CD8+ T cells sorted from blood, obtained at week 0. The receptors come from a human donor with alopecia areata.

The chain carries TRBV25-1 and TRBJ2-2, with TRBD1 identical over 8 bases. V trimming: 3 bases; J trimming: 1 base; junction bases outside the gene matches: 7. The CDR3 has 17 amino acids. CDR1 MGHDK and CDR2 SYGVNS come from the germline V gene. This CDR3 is CASSDPGGTGNTGELFF. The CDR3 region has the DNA TGTGCCAGCAGTGATCCTGGGGGGACAGGGAACACCGGGGAGCTGTTTTTT.

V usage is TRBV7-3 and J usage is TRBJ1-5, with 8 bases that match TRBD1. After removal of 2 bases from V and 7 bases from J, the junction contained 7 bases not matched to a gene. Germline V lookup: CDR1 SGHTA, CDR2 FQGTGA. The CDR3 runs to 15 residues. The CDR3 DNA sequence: TGTGCCAGCAGCTTAGACGGGACAGGAAGACAGCCCCAGCATTTT. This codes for CASSLDGTGRQPQHF.

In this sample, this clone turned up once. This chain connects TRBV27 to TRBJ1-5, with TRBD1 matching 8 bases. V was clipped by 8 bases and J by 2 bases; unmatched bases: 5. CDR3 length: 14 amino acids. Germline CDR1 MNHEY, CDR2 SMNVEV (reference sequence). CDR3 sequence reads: CASAEDRGNQPQHF. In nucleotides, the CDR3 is TGTGCCAGCGCCGAGGACAGGGGCAATCAGCCCCAGCATTTT.

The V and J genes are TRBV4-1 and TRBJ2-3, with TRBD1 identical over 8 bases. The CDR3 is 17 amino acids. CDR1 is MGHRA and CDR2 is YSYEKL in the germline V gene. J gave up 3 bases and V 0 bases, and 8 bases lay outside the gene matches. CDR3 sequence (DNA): TGCGCCAGCAGCCAAGATCCCGGACAGGGTATTACAGATACGCAGTATTTT. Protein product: CASSQDPGQGITDTQYF.

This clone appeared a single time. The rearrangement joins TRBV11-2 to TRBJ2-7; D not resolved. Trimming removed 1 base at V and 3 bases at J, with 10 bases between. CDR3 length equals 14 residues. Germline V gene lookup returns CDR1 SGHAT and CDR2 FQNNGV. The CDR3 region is CASSLGGDIYEQYF. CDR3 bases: TGTGCCAGCAGCTTAGGAGGAGATATCTACGAGCAGTACTTC.

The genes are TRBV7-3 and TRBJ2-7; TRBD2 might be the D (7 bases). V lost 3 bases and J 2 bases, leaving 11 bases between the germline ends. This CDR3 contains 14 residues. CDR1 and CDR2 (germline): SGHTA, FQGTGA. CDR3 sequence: CASSFGGGAYEQYF. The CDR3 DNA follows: TGTGCCAGCAGCTTCGGCGGGGGCGCCTACGAGCAGTACTTC.

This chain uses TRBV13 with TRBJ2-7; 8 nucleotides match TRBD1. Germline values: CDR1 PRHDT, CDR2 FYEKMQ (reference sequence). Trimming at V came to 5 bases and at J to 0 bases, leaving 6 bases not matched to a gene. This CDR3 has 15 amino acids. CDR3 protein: CASSTGQGPSYEQYF. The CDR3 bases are TGTGCCAGCAGCACTGGACAGGGACCCTCCTACGAGCAGTACTTC.

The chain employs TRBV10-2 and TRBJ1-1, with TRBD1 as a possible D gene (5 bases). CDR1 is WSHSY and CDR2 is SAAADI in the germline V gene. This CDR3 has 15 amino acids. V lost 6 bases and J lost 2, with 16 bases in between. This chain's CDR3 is CASSRAPGPNTEAFF. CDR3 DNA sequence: TGCGCCAGCAGCAGGGCCCCCGGACCCAACACTGAAGCTTTCTTT.

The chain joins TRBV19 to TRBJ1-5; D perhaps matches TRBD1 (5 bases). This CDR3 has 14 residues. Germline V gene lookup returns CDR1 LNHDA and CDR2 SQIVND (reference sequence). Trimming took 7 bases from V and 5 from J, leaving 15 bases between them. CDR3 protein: CASKNRGSDQPQHF. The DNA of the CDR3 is TGTGCCAGTAAGAATAGGGGCAGTGATCAGCCCCAGCATTTT.

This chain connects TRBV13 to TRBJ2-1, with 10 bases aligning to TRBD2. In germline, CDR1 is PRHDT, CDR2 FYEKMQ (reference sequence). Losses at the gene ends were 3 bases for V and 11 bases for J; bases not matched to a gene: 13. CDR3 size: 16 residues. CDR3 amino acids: CASSLGPGTSASQQFF. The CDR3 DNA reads TGTGCCAGCAGCTTGGGGCCCGGGACTAGCGCGTCCCAGCAGTTCTTC.

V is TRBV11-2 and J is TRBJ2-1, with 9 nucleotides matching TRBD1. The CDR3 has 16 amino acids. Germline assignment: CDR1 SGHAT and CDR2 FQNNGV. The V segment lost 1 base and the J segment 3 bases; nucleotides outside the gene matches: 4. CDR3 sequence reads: CASSLVRTGVYNEQFF. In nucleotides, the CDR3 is TGTGCCAGCAGCTTAGTAAGGACAGGGGTCTACAATGAGCAGTTCTTC.

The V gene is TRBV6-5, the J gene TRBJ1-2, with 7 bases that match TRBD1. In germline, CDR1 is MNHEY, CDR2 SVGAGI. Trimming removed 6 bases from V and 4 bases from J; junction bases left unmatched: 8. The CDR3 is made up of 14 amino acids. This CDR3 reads CASSPKTGSYGYTF. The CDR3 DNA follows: TGTGCCAGCAGCCCAAAGACAGGGTCCTATGGCTACACCTTC.

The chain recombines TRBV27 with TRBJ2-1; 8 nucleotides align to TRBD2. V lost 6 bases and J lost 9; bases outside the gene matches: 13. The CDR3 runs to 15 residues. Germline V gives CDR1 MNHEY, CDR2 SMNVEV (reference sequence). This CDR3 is CASSPRFSGTPEQFF. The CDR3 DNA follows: TGTGCCAGCAGCCCCAGGTTTAGCGGGACTCCTGAGCAGTTCTTC.

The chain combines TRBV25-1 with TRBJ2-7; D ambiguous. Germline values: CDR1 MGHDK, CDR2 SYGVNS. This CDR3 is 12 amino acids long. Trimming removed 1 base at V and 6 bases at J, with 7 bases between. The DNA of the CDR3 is TGTGCCAGCAGTGAATGGAGTCTCGAGCAGTACTTC. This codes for CASSEWSLEQYF.

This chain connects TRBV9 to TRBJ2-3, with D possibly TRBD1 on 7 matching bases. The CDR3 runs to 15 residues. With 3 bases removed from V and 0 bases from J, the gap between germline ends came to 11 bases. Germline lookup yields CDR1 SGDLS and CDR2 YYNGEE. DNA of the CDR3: TGTGCCAGCAGCGAACAGGGGACTAGCACAGATACGCAGTATTTT. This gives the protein CASSEQGTSTDTQYF.

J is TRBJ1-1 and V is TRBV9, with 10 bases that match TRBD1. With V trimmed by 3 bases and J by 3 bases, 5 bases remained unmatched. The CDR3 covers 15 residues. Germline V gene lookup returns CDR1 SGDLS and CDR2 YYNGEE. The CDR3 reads CASSERDRGYTEAFF. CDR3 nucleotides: TGTGCCAGCAGCGAGCGGGACAGGGGTTACACTGAAGCTTTCTTT.